The sequence of this T cell receptor beta chain was determined in a study of blood T cell repertoires in COVID-19 (dated by TCRdb to 2020 to 2021). Regarding the study in general: The collaborator samples originated in the United States, Italy and Spain and spanned the acute and convalescent phases of COVID-19. Samples came from the ongoing ImmuneRACE study (first 160 participants) plus 1,254 subjects from 6 global collaborators. The prospective study material was composed of cDNA or gDNA derived from T cells, B-cell-depleted T cells, or PBMCs. HLA class I and class II types, where available, came from metadata supplied by the sample provider rather than from assay-based typing. A de-identified subject ID, COVID-19 status, age in years and sex were almost always included in the sample metadata. Subjects who had been exposed to COVID-19, were actively infected with it, or had recovered from it provided the deeply sampled blood TCRbeta repertoires that made up the dataset. The repertoires were made available in a free public database intended to serve as a resource for research on the immune response to SARS-CoV-2.

On this clone itself: There is no known antigen for this receptor. The input lacks base qualities; no much larger clone sits a single base away.

The CDR3 spans 13 residues, from the cysteine through the phenylalanine. Only CDR3 DNA is held: 39 bases, read in frame from base 1. The trim is 1 base for V and 4 bases for J, with a gap of 7 bases between the germline ends. The germline V gene specifies SGDLS as CDR1 and YYNGEE as CDR2. Overall study outcomes, separate from this receptor: How much clinical and demographic metadata was included differed by source and by participant, and the metadata was provided uncurated.

The immunoSEQ Assay, a bias-controlled multiplex PCR, was used to amplify TCRbeta CDR3 regions from genomic DNA. Per the authors' processing: Nucleated cell counts per sample were estimated from amplification of reference gene primers within the assay. To quantify the absolute abundance of each unique TCRbeta CDR3 rearrangement, sequence reads were collapsed and filtered. Productive Simpson clonality was computed per sample as the square root of Simpson's diversity index over productive rearrangements. The table comes from immuneACCESS by way of TCRdb, which keeps in-frame sequences with V and J called. Part of the clones is missing from these tables; in studies checked, under half for an unresolved V gene and the rest for unknown reasons. That table is the source of V, J and clone size, and D and trimming were worked out from the DNA. This sample is represented by 150,000 to 200,000 clones; around 80% of them were singletons. The leading ten clones occupy more than 9.5% of the sample.

Enrolling through a virtual design, the prospective study's participants ranged in age from about 18 to 89 years and lived across roughly 24 United States geographic areas. In the prospective study, cohorts were assigned on the basis of participant-reported clinical history obtained from a screening survey and a study questionnaire. Recovered participants in ImmuneRACE Cohort 3 were defined as having two consecutive negative NP/OP PCR tests, clearance from a healthcare professional, or resolution of symptoms. In the prospective study, mobile phlebotomists collected whole blood, serum and a nasopharyngeal or oropharyngeal swab from each participant. Prospective study participants could optionally give additional blood draws and questionnaires over an approximately two-month period. Blood samples from the prospective study were shipped frozen or at room temperature prior to DNA extraction.

In this chain, TRBV9 is recombined with TRBJ2-3; the D gene identity is not certain. The sequenced sample consisted of PBMCs or T cells enriched from blood (not recorded which). The source is a man aged 50 to 59 who had recovered from COVID-19. For the CDR3, the sequence is CASSVLEADTQYF. The nucleotide sequence reads as follows: TGTGCCAGCAGCGTACTAGAGGCAGATACGCAGTATTTT.